This T cell receptor (beta chain) was captured by sequencing in a study of Ad26.COV2.S vaccination and SARS-CoV-2 variants. Clones were sequenced by immunoSEQ multiplex PCR, and TCRdb holds only the in-frame ones, with some missing. The table has about 350,000 clones, approximately 90% seen once. The V end was cut by 3 bases, the J end by 3 bases, with 16 bases between. Per the germline V gene, CDR1 is SGHDT and CDR2 is YYEEEE. This CDR3 contains 15 residues. Specimen: peripheral blood, collected after recovery from COVID-19. The chain couples TRBV5-6 to TRBJ2-7, with D perhaps matching TRBD1 (6 bases). The sequence came from a human donor who had recovered from COVID-19. The CDR3 protein is CASSSDRTLLYEQYF. CDR3 nucleotides: TGTGCCAGCAGCTCAGACAGGACCCTACTCTACGAGCAGTACTTC. Variable domain in full (rest from reference TRBV5-6 and TRBJ2-7): DAGVTQSPTHLIKTRGQQVTLRCSPKSGHDTVSWYQQALGQGPQFIFQYYEEEERQRGNFPDRFSGHQFPNYSSELNVNALLLGDSALYLCASSSDRTLLYEQYFGPGTRLTVT.